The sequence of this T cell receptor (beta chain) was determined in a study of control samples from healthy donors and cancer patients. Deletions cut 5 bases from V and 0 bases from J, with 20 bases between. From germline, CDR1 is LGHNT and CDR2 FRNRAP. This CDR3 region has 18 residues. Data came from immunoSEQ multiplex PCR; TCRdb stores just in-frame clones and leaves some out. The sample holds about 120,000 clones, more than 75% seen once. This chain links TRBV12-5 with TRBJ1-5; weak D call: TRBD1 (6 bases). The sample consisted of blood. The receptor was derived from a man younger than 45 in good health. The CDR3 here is CASGRLRQAGDSNQPQHF. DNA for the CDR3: TGTGCTAGTGGTCGACTTAGACAGGCTGGAGATAGCAATCAGCCCCAGCATTTT.